One and the same sample provided the 28 T cell receptor beta chains below, sequenced in a study of tumor-infiltrating lymphocytes in primary liver carcinoma. The source of the blood RNA was unsorted whole blood, and germline DNA was extracted as well. Using a constant-region primer together with ProtoScript II reverse transcriptase, TCR beta cDNA was made from around 500 ng of total RNA. What produced the TCR beta libraries was three nested multiplex PCR rounds using slightly modified ARM-PCR. The study ran its first two PCR rounds for about 11 cycles each, using TRBV1-TRBV30 forward primers and a C-beta reverse primer. From the multiplex PCR reads, TCRdb called clonotypes with MiXCR, one entry per CDR3 protein. This table holds fewer than 250,000 distinct CDR3 sequences, approximately 64% found once. The sample comprised peripheral blood. Every receptor here comes from a woman in her fifties or sixties with primary liver carcinoma and hepatitis B virus infection.

This clonotype was counted many times. The V and J genes are TRBV6-5 and TRBJ1-1; 8 bases fit TRBD1. From germline, CDR1 is MNHEY and CDR2 SVGAGI. V shed 5 bases, J shed 2 bases, and the junction held 10 bases outside the gene matches. The CDR3 is 16 residues long. The chain's CDR3 is CASSGQGVVGNTEAFF. The CDR3 bases are TGTGCCAGCAGTGGACAGGGAGTCGTAGGTAACACTGAAGCTTTCTTT.

The chain uses TRBV12-3 or TRBV12-4 and TRBJ2-1; D uncertain. This CDR3 is 15 amino acids long. V was trimmed by 8 bases and J by 3 bases, leaving 17 bases between them. The CDR3 nucleotides read TGTGCCAGCGAGGATCGGGTAGGGCACTACAATGAGCAGTTCTTC. Translating gives CASEDRVGHYNEQFF.

About this clonotype: One base away lies a much larger clone, so this may be a sequencing read error. This sequence joins TRBV5-4 and TRBJ2-1; D is possibly TRBD2 (5 bases). V lost 6 bases to trimming and J lost 1 base, with 8 bases between them. The germline CDR1 and CDR2 sequences are SGHNT and YYREEE (reference sequence). This CDR3 spans 13 amino acids. Here the CDR3 reads CASIGESYNEQFF. In DNA, the CDR3 is TGTGCCAGCATCGGGGAGTCCTACAATGAGCAGTTCTTC.

About this clonotype itself: A much larger clone is a single base away; this may be a read error. This sequence joins TRBV7-8 and TRBJ1-3; 7 nucleotides agree with TRBD1. Germline-derived CDR1 and CDR2 are SGHVS and FQNEAQ. V lost 5 bases to trimming and J lost 0 bases; unmatched junction nucleotides: 10. The CDR3 totals 17 residues. This chain's CDR3 is CASSPSHRGSSGNTIYF. In DNA form, the CDR3 reads TGTGCCAGCAGCCCATCACACAGGGGAAGCTCTGGAAACACCATATATTTT.

Here the CDR3 DNA reads TGTGCCAGCAGCCCACGGACAGGGGTTAACTATGGCTACACCTTC. As protein: CASSPRTGVNYGYTF. The V gene is TRBV7-8, the J gene TRBJ1-2; 9 bases match TRBD1. This CDR3 is built from 15 residues. Germline CDR1 is SGHVS and CDR2 is FQNEAQ. V was pared by 5 bases and J by 1 base, with 5 bases of the junction left unmatched. The whole variable domain, remainder taken from reference TRBV7-8 and TRBJ1-2, is GAGVSQSPRYKVAKRGQDVALRCDPISGHVSLFWYQQALGQGPEFLTYFQNEAQLDKSGLPSDRFFAERPEGSVSTLKIQRTQQEDSAVYLCASSPRTGVNYGYTFGSGTRLTVV.

V gene TRBV11-3 combines with J gene TRBJ1-4; D not certain. V was cut by 5 bases and J by 10 bases, with 17 bases left in between. CDR1 is SGHNT and CDR2 is YENEEA in the germline V gene. CDR3 length: 14 amino acids. CDR3 sequence: CASSPRNGDVKLFF. In nucleotides, the CDR3 is TGTGCCAGCAGCCCGAGGAACGGTGATGTAAAACTGTTTTTT.

The J gene is TRBJ1-1, the V gene TRBV7-9; D unclear. This CDR3 is 14 amino acids long. The V gene lost 1 base and the J gene lost 4 bases, with 10 bases spanning the gap. CDR1 and CDR2 from the germline V gene are SEHNR and FQNEAQ (reference sequence). The CDR3 spells CASSLVVAATEAFF. The DNA of the CDR3 is TGTGCCAGCAGCTTAGTAGTGGCAGCCACTGAAGCTTTCTTT.

Concerning this clonotype itself: A junction end diverges from the germline sequence, so it may reflect a read error. The chain recombines TRBV11-2 with TRBJ2-1, with a tentative D call TRBD2 (6 bases). The germline V gene encodes CDR1 SGHAT and CDR2 FQNNGV. This CDR3 has 15 residues. The CDR3 bases are TGTGTCAGCAGCTTAGTTTCCGGGAGTGCTGGTGAGCAGTTCTTC. Translation: CVSSLVSGSAGEQFF.

This clonotype was seen repeatedly, ten times or more. The chain combines TRBV29-1 with TRBJ1-1, with TRBD1 as a possible D gene (6 bases). V was pared by 5 bases and J by 1 base, with 11 bases between. Germline values: CDR1 SQVTM, CDR2 ANQGSEA. The CDR3 length is 13 residues. The CDR3 sequence: CSVRTDPNTEAFF. In DNA form, the CDR3 reads TGCAGCGTTAGGACAGACCCGAACACTGAAGCTTTCTTT.

A remark on this clonotype: Because the CDR3 is missing its conserved closing phenylalanine or tryptophan, this is likely a read error. The chain recombines TRBV29-1 with TRBJ1-2; D perhaps matches TRBD1 (5 bases). The CDR3 length is 13 residues. The germline V gene encodes CDR1 SQVTM and CDR2 ANQGSEA. CDR3: CNFGTEVDYGYTL. The CDR3 nucleotides read TGCAACTTCGGGACCGAAGTCGACTATGGCTACACCCTC.

The chain recombines TRBV4-1 with TRBJ2-1; no firm D call. The CDR3 extends over 13 amino acids. Germline CDR1 is MGHRA and CDR2 is YSYEKL. Trimming took 6 bases from V and 6 from J, leaving 12 bases between them. The CDR3 is CASSPWKGNEQFF. The DNA for the CDR3 is TGCGCCAGCAGTCCTTGGAAAGGCAATGAGCAGTTCTTC.

This clonotype has just one count. The V call is TRBV4-1, the J call TRBJ1-5; D remains ambiguous. The CDR3 is 15 amino acids. V was pared by 7 bases and J by 10 bases, with 23 bases between. The V gene's germline CDR1 is MGHRA and CDR2 YSYEKL. In nucleotides, the CDR3 is TGCGCCAGCAATCAAGAAAACAAGGGCGGTCAACCCCAGCATTTT. Protein product: CASNQENKGGQPQHF.

Note on this clonotype: Lacking the conserved final phenylalanine or tryptophan, this CDR3 likely reflects a read error. The rearrangement uses TRBV11-3 and TRBJ2-5; possibly TRBD2 for D (5 bases). Germline V lookup: CDR1 SGHNT, CDR2 YENEEA. V was shortened by 0 bases and J by 5 bases, with 16 bases between the two germline ends. CDR3 length: 16 amino acids. This chain's CDR3 is CASSLEGTASYETQYL. The CDR3 DNA is TGTGCCAGCAGCTTAGAGGGTACGGCTAGCTATGAGACCCAGTACCTC.

The rearrangement joins TRBV12-3 or TRBV12-4 to TRBJ2-1, with 8 bases identical to TRBD2. CDR3 length: 15 amino acids. V shed 8 bases and J 6 bases; nucleotides not matched to a gene: 12. The CDR3 DNA reads as TGTGCCAGCTGTCCGGCGGGACTAGAGTGCAATGAGCAGTTCTTC. Amino acid sequence: CASCPAGLECNEQFF.

Only a few counts were recorded for this clonotype. One end of the junction is discordant with germline, which a read error may explain. This sequence joins TRBV12-3 or TRBV12-4 and TRBJ1-4; TRBD1 matches 8 bases. The CDR3 is made up of 16 amino acids. Written as DNA, the CDR3 is TGTGCCACCAGTTCGGGGAGATATGGGACAGGCGAAAAACTGTTTTTT. It codes for CATSSGRYGTGEKLFF.

As for this clonotype: A read error is possible here, since a much larger clone lies one base away. The V and J genes are TRBV5-1 and TRBJ2-7; TRBD2 matches at 8 bases. V gave up 9 bases and J gave up 1 base; unmatched junction bases: 12. The CDR3 runs to 15 residues. Germline CDR1 SGHRS, CDR2 YFSETQ. The CDR3 here is CANTRGGTTSYEQYF. The CDR3, as DNA: TGCGCCAACACCCGGGGGGGGACAACATCCTACGAGCAGTACTTC. The entire variable domain, with the rest obtained from reference TRBV5-1 and TRBJ2-7, is as follows: KAGVTQTPRYLIKTRGQQVTLSCSPISGHRSVSWYQQTPGQGLQFLFEYFSETQRNKGNFPGRFSGRQFSNSRSEMNVSTLELGDSALYLCANTRGGTTSYEQYFGPGTRLTVT.

Notes on this clonotype: Just one base apart from a much larger clone, this may be a read error. The J gene is TRBJ2-7, the V gene TRBV6-6; either TRBD1 or TRBD2 may supply D (6 bases each). From germline, CDR1 is MNHNY and CDR2 SVGAGI (reference sequence). This CDR3 is built from 14 residues. CDR3 amino acids: CASSRGTRTYEEYF. DNA for the CDR3: TGTGCCAGCAGCCGCGGGACACGTACCTACGAGGAGTACTTC.

The sample holds many counts of this clonotype. V is TRBV6-6 and J is TRBJ1-5, with D tentatively TRBD1 (5 bases). Trimming removed 2 bases at V and 2 bases at J, with 10 bases between. Germline lookup yields CDR1 MNHNY and CDR2 SVGAGI (reference sequence). There are 15 residues in the CDR3. This CDR3 reads CASSYREGGNQPQHF. In DNA, the CDR3 is TGTGCCAGCAGTTACCGGGAAGGGGGCAATCAGCCCCAGCATTTT.

This clonotype was counted once. One end of the junction varies from germline; a read error may be responsible. This chain joins TRBV11-3 and TRBJ2-7; D call uncertain. The V gene's germline CDR1 is SGHNT and CDR2 YENEEA. This CDR3 comprises 14 residues. CDR3 nucleotides: TGTGTCAGCAGCCTAGTAGGCGGTCCCTACGAGCAGTACTTC. This translates into CVSSLVGGPYEQYF.

A few counts support this clonotype. The chain recombines TRBV28 with TRBJ2-1; 12 positions agree with TRBD2. CDR1 MDHEN and CDR2 SYDVKM come from the germline V gene. The CDR3 spans 15 residues. J gave up 7 bases and V 5 bases, and 6 bases lay outside the gene matches. The CDR3 sequence is CASSKTSGRGNEQFF. Written as DNA, the CDR3 is TGTGCCAGCAGTAAGACTAGCGGGAGAGGGAATGAGCAGTTCTTC.

As for this clonotype: One end of the junction varies from germline; a read error may be responsible. The chain is built from TRBV11-2 and TRBJ2-7; 8 bases are a match to TRBD1. The CDR3 is 14 residues long. Germline V gene data show CDR1 as SGHAT and CDR2 as FQNNGV. For the CDR3, the DNA is TGTGCTAGCAGCCGTGGGACAGGCTCCTACGAGCAGTGCTTC. Residues: CASSRGTGSYEQCF.

The chain joins TRBV11-2 to TRBJ2-3, with 8 bases matching TRBD2. This CDR3 region has 16 residues. Germline lookup yields CDR1 SGHAT and CDR2 FQNNGV. V shed 7 bases and J 3 bases; nucleotides not matched to a gene: 12. The CDR3 bases are TGTGCCAGCAACCAAGTACTGACTAGCGCAACAGATACGCAGTATTTT. It yields the protein CASNQVLTSATDTQYF.

Regarding this clonotype: An end of the junction does not agree with germline; a read error may underlie this. The CDR3 is CACSFRDNGEKLLF. DNA of the CDR3: TGTGCCTGCAGCTTCCGGGACAACGGTGAAAAACTGCTTTTT. V and J are TRBV11-2 and TRBJ1-4, with D possibly being TRBD1 (6 bases). The CDR3 loop spans 14 amino acids. Germline-derived CDR1 and CDR2 are SGHAT and FQNNGV.

Here the CDR3 reads CASSLQGYGYTF. The DNA of the CDR3 is TGTGCCAGCAGTTTACAGGGGTATGGCTACACCTTC. The chain employs TRBV28 and TRBJ1-2, with D maybe TRBD1 (6 bases). Deletions cut 2 bases from V and 5 bases from J, with 6 bases between. CDR1 is MDHEN, CDR2 SYDVKM, per germline. The CDR3 is 12 residues long.

This clonotype was seen many times. The chain joins TRBV6-5 to TRBJ1-6; D is possibly TRBD1 (6 bases). The CDR3 spans 15 residues. The germline V and J ends were trimmed by 5 bases and 9 bases, with 17 bases remaining between them. CDR1 is MNHEY, CDR2 SVGAGI, per germline. The DNA for the CDR3 is TGTGCCAGCAGTCCCGGACAGACAGACGGTTCACCCCTCCACTTT. Translating it yields CASSPGQTDGSPLHF.

This clonotype came up a few times. The gene calls are TRBV7-9 and TRBJ2-3; D is undetermined. The CDR3 has 15 amino acids. Germline V gives CDR1 SEHNR, CDR2 FQNEAQ (reference sequence). V was trimmed by 0 bases and J by 2 bases, leaving 9 bases between them. The CDR3, as DNA: TGTGCCAGCAGCTTAGCGATCCGATACACAGATACGCAGTATTTT. Translation: CASSLAIRYTDTQYF.

Turning to this clonotype: With a much larger clone just one base away, this may be a read error. The chain is built from TRBV6-6 and TRBJ2-5, with 10 bases aligning to TRBD1. This CDR3 contains 15 residues. Looked up from germline, CDR1 is MNHNY and CDR2 is SVGAGI (reference sequence). CDR3 region: CASSYRDRGQETQNF. In DNA, the CDR3 is TGTGCCAGCAGTTACCGGGACAGGGGTCAAGAGACCCAGAACTTC.

About this clonotype: The junction shows a germline mismatch at one end, possibly a read error. J is TRBJ2-4 and V is TRBV11-2; unclear D gene. In germline, CDR1 is SGHAT, CDR2 FQNNGV. The CDR3 has 15 amino acids. The CDR3 region has the DNA TGTGCCAGCACCACTTCGGCGGTAGCCAAAGACATTCAGTACTTC. This sequence encodes CASTTSAVAKDIQYF.